The sequence of this T cell receptor (beta chain) was determined in a study of shared clonotypes between healthy human individuals. Study outcomes and limitations: Sorted-subset sequencing, rarefaction showed, was incomplete despite large depth. Non-shared clonotypes showed lower generation probabilities than clonotypes common to all four donors. It was anticipated that sequencing depth would influence how many clonotypes donors shared.

Assay: immunoSEQ multiplex PCR; the TCRdb copy retains only in-frame clones and omits some. The sample records about 1.1 million clones, roughly 74% being singletons. With respect to this clone: Its antigen is not known.

This CDR3 spans 16 amino acids. The germline V and J ends were trimmed by 7 bases and 0 bases, with 18 bases remaining between them. Germline V gene data show CDR1 as LNHDA and CDR2 as SQIVND (reference sequence). The rearrangement uses TRBV19 and TRBJ1-1; possible D gene TRBD1, 6 bases. This TCR was recovered from a man aged 18 to 29 in good health. Some clones in this sample may be carry-over from other donors' samples. Sequencing was performed on memory CD4+ T cells from PBMCs. The subset denotes: CD45RA-negative fraction. The CDR3 sequence is CASISRQGIMNTEAFF. The CDR3 DNA reads as TGTGCCAGTATCTCTAGGCAGGGGATAATGAACACTGAAGCTTTCTTT.